The 8 T cell receptor beta chains listed next were all sequenced from one sample in a study of PD-1 blockade in classical Hodgkin lymphoma. The sample's time point: cycle 4 day 1 (C4D1), after more than 5 weeks of nivolumab. Every patient relapsed after autologous stem cell transplantation, and brentuximab vedotin exposure varied. Libraries were prepared by immunoSEQ multiplex PCR; TCRdb keeps only in-frame clonotypes and omits some of them. The sample comprises tens of thousands of clones, 90% of which are singletons, and roughly 3% rests with the top ten. The material was peripheral blood mononuclear cells (PBMCs), obtained before the fourth cycle of nivolumab. The origin of the receptors is a human donor with classical Hodgkin lymphoma.

The rearrangement links TRBV7-3 to TRBJ2-7; 10 positions agree with TRBD2. J gave up 5 bases and V 8 bases, and 12 bases lay outside the gene matches. From germline, CDR1 is SGHTA and CDR2 FQGTGA. The length of the CDR3 is 15 residues. The CDR3, as DNA: TGTGCCAGCGGCTACAGGGCTAGCGGGGGAGACGAGCAGTACTTC. Translation gives CASGYRASGGDEQYF.

The genes are TRBV6-8 and TRBJ2-6, with a weak D call TRBD2 (5 bases). Germline V gives CDR1 MNHGY, CDR2 SAAAGT. V dropped 6 bases and J dropped 4 bases, with 19 bases sitting between them. The CDR3 contains 17 residues. The CDR3 loop reads CASRPKGAGLGANVLTF. CDR3 coding DNA: TGTGCCAGCAGACCCAAGGGAGCCGGGCTAGGGGCCAACGTCCTGACTTTC.

This chain uses TRBV7-9 with TRBJ2-3; D is uncertain. This CDR3 is built from 12 residues. Trimming stripped 3 bases from V and 4 bases from J, with 5 bases between. CDR1 is SEHNR and CDR2 is FQNEAQ in the germline V gene (reference sequence). CDR3: CASSFGSDTQYF. CDR3 DNA: TGTGCCAGCAGCTTTGGGTCAGATACGCAGTATTTT.

This clone was picked up one time. This chain uses TRBV6-6 with TRBJ2-3; 8 bases map to TRBD2. V lost 6 bases, J lost 3 bases, and 11 bases stayed unmatched. In germline, CDR1 is MNHNY, CDR2 SVGAGI (reference sequence). The length of the CDR3 is 16 residues. CDR3 DNA: TGTGCCAGCAGCAGACGGGGGGGGAGGGGAACAGATACGCAGTATTTT. Amino acid sequence: CASSRRGGRGTDTQYF.

The chain uses TRBV9 and TRBJ2-1; D may be TRBD2 (7 bases). This CDR3 is 17 amino acids long. Germline V lookup: CDR1 SGDLS, CDR2 YYNGEE. Deletions cut 3 bases from V and 2 bases from J, with 18 bases between. The CDR3 DNA is TGTGCCAGCAGCGCACCCCAAGGGGGGGGAGCCTACAATGAGCAGTTCTTC. Translated, it gives CASSAPQGGGAYNEQFF.

A note on this clone: A read error may account for a junction end that differs from germline. This chain joins TRBV7-9 and TRBJ2-2; D may be TRBD2 (6 bases). Per germline, CDR1 SEHNR and CDR2 FQNEAQ (reference sequence). The CDR3 totals 17 residues. As DNA, the CDR3 is TGTGCCAGCAACTTACCAAAGGAGGGTGGAAACACCGGGGAGCTGTTTTTT. Amino acid sequence: CASNLPKEGGNTGELFF.

This clone was observed a handful of times. This sequence joins TRBV30 and TRBJ1-6; D call uncertain. Germline lookup yields CDR1 GTSNPN and CDR2 SVGIG (reference sequence). The CDR3 consists of 14 residues. The V gene lost 2 bases and the J gene lost 9 bases, with 14 bases spanning the gap. CDR3 nucleotide sequence: TGTGCCTGGAGTTTCGGGGAAGGTGGTTCACCCCTCCACTTT. It encodes CAWSFGEGGSPLHF. Complete variable domain (other parts from reference TRBV30 and TRBJ1-6): SQTIHQWPATLVQPVGSPLSLECTVEGTSNPNLYWYRQAAGRGLQLLFYSVGIGQISSEVPQNLSASRPQDRQFILSSKKLLLSDSGFYLCAWSFGEGGSPLHFGNGTRLTVT.

The rearrangement uses TRBV5-6 and TRBJ2-7, with D possibly being TRBD1 (5 bases). V gave up 4 bases and J gave up 4 bases, with 9 bases separating them. The CDR3 runs to 12 residues. Germline V gene lookup returns CDR1 SGHDT and CDR2 YYEEEE. The CDR3 protein is CASSPGHYEQYF. CDR3 bases: TGTGCCAGCAGCCCCGGACATTACGAGCAGTACTTC.